The 22 T cell receptor beta chains reported below all come from one sample, sequenced in a study of blood T cell repertoires in COVID-19. TCRdb's copy holds only in-frame clones and misses some; the assay was immunoSEQ multiplex PCR. The repertoire has 400,000 or so clones, 70% to 90% of them found once; the top ten carry around 1.5%. Sequencing was carried out using peripheral blood. All receptors come from a woman between 40 and 50 years old with COVID-19, enrolled during active disease.

This chain links TRBV5-8 with TRBJ2-1, with D perhaps matching TRBD1 (5 bases). The CDR3 loop spans 14 amino acids. V shed 4 bases and J shed 2 bases, with 10 bases lying between them. Germline V gives CDR1 SGHTS, CDR2 YDEGEE. CDR3 loop: CASSGDRAYNEQFF. In nucleotides, the CDR3 is TGTGCCAGCAGCGGTGACAGAGCCTACAATGAGCAGTTCTTC. Supplemented by reference TRBV5-8 and TRBJ2-1, the full variable domain reads EAGVTQSPTHLIKTRGQQATLRCSPISGHTSVYWYQQALGLGLQFLLWYDEGEERNRGNFPPRFSGRQFPNYSSELNVNALELEDSALYLCASSGDRAYNEQFFGPGTRLTVL.

Only a few counts were recorded for this clone. The V and J genes are TRBV9 and TRBJ1-1; the D is unclear. From germline, CDR1 is SGDLS and CDR2 YYNGEE. V was cut by 2 bases and J by 4 bases, with 9 bases left in between. CDR3 length equals 13 residues. The CDR3 loop is CASSVWEGTEAFF. DNA of the CDR3: TGTGCCAGCAGCGTTTGGGAGGGCACTGAAGCTTTCTTT.

The CDR3 DNA is TGTGCCAGCAGTTCAGAAGGGAGTGGCTATGGCTACACCTTC. It encodes CASSSEGSGYGYTF. V gene TRBV6-6 combines with J gene TRBJ1-2; no clear D gene. The germline gives CDR1 MNHNY, CDR2 SVGAGI (reference sequence). The CDR3 has 14 amino acids. Trimming cost V 4 bases and J 4 bases, with 13 bases left between them.

Only one count was recorded for this clone. The V call is TRBV6-8, the J call TRBJ2-2, with D possibly being TRBD2 (5 bases). The ends were cut back, 6 bases at V and 5 bases at J, with 10 bases in the middle. CDR3 length: 13 residues. Germline V lookup: CDR1 MNHGY, CDR2 SAAAGT. The DNA for the CDR3 is TGTGCCAGCAGCCCCCGGGAAACCGGGGAGCTGTTTTTT. This translates into CASSPRETGELFF.

The chain links TRBV21-1 to TRBJ2-1; the table's D call, TRBD2, has no DNA check behind it. TRBV21-1 is deemed a pseudogene. This CDR3 region has 14 residues. The CDR3 loop reads CASSKARRFVEQFF. The CDR3, as DNA: TGTGCCAGCAGCAAAGCGCGTCGTTTCGTTGAGCAGTTCTTC.

The chain couples TRBV28 to TRBJ1-1; 8 bases fit TRBD1. The CDR3 extends over 14 amino acids. Germline loops: CDR1 MDHEN, CDR2 SYDVKM. J gave up 1 base and V 4 bases, and 2 bases lay outside the gene matches. Written as DNA, the CDR3 is TGTGCCAGCAGTTACGGGACAGGGAACACTGAAGCTTTCTTT. This codes for CASSYGTGNTEAFF.

The chain uses TRBV27 and TRBJ1-2; D is possibly TRBD1 (5 bases). The CDR3 loop spans 13 amino acids. Germline V CDR1 and CDR2: MNHEY, SMNVEV (reference sequence). Trimming left V 0 bases short and J 5 bases short, with 7 bases between. The CDR3 protein is CASSLSGVYGYTF. CDR3 in DNA: TGTGCCAGCAGTTTATCAGGGGTATATGGCTACACCTTC.

V usage is TRBV5-8 and J usage is TRBJ1-2; the D is unclear. V shed 6 bases and J shed 8 bases, with 20 bases lying between them. This CDR3 has 14 residues. Germline V gene lookup returns CDR1 SGHTS and CDR2 YDEGEE. The CDR3 nucleotides read TGTGCCAGCACCCGGGGTGGCAGAGTTGGAGGCTACACCTTC. Encoded protein: CASTRGGRVGGYTF. Together with reference TRBV5-8 and TRBJ1-2, the CDR3 gives the full variable domain: EAGVTQSPTHLIKTRGQQATLRCSPISGHTSVYWYQQALGLGLQFLLWYDEGEERNRGNFPPRFSGRQFPNYSSELNVNALELEDSALYLCASTRGGRVGGYTFGSGTRLTVV.

The chain recombines TRBV7-9 with TRBJ1-3; a weak D match, TRBD1 (6 bases). Between the trimmed V and J ends, which lost 1 base and 0 bases, there was a span of 13 bases. Germline lookup yields CDR1 SEHNR and CDR2 FQNEAQ (reference sequence). The CDR3 consists of 17 residues. The CDR3 bases are TGTGCCAGCAGCTTAGGAGGACAGTCTCGCTCTGGAAACACCATATATTTT. Translation gives CASSLGGQSRSGNTIYF.

This sequence joins TRBV9 and TRBJ2-7; TRBD2 might be the D (5 bases). This CDR3 spans 15 amino acids. Trimming removed 1 base at V and 4 bases at J, with 15 bases between. CDR1 is SGDLS and CDR2 is YYNGEE in the germline V gene. The CDR3 reads CASSVQSGSWYEQYF. CDR3 coding DNA: TGTGCCAGCAGCGTACAGTCGGGATCCTGGTACGAGCAGTACTTC.

This chain joins TRBV5-4 and TRBJ2-1; a weak D match, TRBD2 (7 bases). In germline, CDR1 is SGHNT, CDR2 YYREEE (reference sequence). V shed 4 bases and J shed 7 bases, with 21 bases lying between them. The CDR3 covers 16 residues. The CDR3 here is CASSPPGGGVFNEQFF. The CDR3 DNA sequence: TGTGCCAGCAGCCCCCCTGGGGGGGGCGTTTTTAATGAGCAGTTCTTC.

The CDR3 DNA follows: TGTGCCAGTAGTATCCCTGACAGGGGGCTAGGCGGCTATGGCTACACCTTC. It translates to CASSIPDRGLGGYGYTF. The rearrangement uses TRBV19 and TRBJ1-2; 10 bases match TRBD1. The V gene end was trimmed by 3 bases and the J gene end by 4 bases; junction bases not matched to a gene: 11. In germline, CDR1 is LNHDA, CDR2 SQIVND (reference sequence). This CDR3 spans 17 amino acids.

The CDR3 loop reads CASSLTTGGQPQHF. CDR3 coding DNA: TGTGCCAGCAGCCTGACAACCGGGGGACAGCCCCAGCATTTT. V is TRBV6-6 and J is TRBJ1-5, with D perhaps TRBD1 (5 bases). The V gene's germline CDR1 is MNHNY and CDR2 SVGAGI (reference sequence). The CDR3 covers 14 residues. V lost 6 bases and J lost 7, with 16 bases in between.

The chain carries TRBV20-1 and TRBJ2-2; 7 positions match TRBD1. Germline lookup yields CDR1 DFQATT and CDR2 SNEGSKA (reference sequence). This CDR3 region has 17 residues. Trimming cost V 3 bases and J 0 bases; bases outside gene matches: 10. This chain's CDR3 is CSASPPSGTANTGELFF. DNA of the CDR3: TGCAGTGCTAGTCCCCCATCCGGGACAGCGAACACCGGGGAGCTGTTTTTT.

The chain couples TRBV5-1 to TRBJ2-7; TRBD1 aligns across 9 bases. The V gene's germline CDR1 is SGHRS and CDR2 YFSETQ. Trimming at V came to 4 bases and at J to 4 bases, leaving 12 bases not matched to a gene. The CDR3 is 16 residues long. As DNA, the CDR3 is TGCGCCAGCAGCCCGGACCCCGGGACAGGGTCTTACGAGCAGTACTTC. This gives the protein CASSPDPGTGSYEQYF.

The chain combines TRBV10-3 with TRBJ2-7, with D tentatively TRBD1 (6 bases). The CDR3 extends over 14 amino acids. The germline V and J ends were trimmed by 5 bases and 2 bases, with 13 bases remaining between them. Germline CDR1 and CDR2: ENHRY and SYGVKD. Written as DNA, the CDR3 is TGTGCCATCAGTCCACAGGGAGTCACCTACGAGCAGTACTTC. This gives the protein CAISPQGVTYEQYF.

The genes are TRBV18 and TRBJ1-5, with D tentatively TRBD1 (6 bases). Germline CDR1 reads KGHSH; CDR2 reads LQKENI. Trimming removed 2 bases from V and 7 bases from J, with 12 bases in between. The CDR3 is 14 amino acids. This CDR3 reads CASSPEAGEQPQHF. CDR3 coding DNA: TGTGCCAGCTCACCAGAGGCAGGGGAACAGCCCCAGCATTTT.

The chain couples TRBV24-1 to TRBJ1-1; possibly TRBD1 for D (5 bases). The CDR3 runs 17 residues. Germline CDR1 is KGHDR and CDR2 is SFDVKD. V was pared by 4 bases and J by 3 bases, with 20 bases between. CDR3 DNA: TGTGCCACCAGTGACCCTGGGTTCGTAGGGGAGGACACTGAAGCTTTCTTT. Its translation is CATSDPGFVGEDTEAFF.

The CDR3 sequence: CASSPGTVHQETQYF. In DNA form, the CDR3 reads TGTGCCAGCAGCCCGGGGACAGTACATCAAGAGACCCAGTACTTC. The chain recombines TRBV5-4 with TRBJ2-5, with 7 bases matching TRBD1. V was clipped by 4 bases and J by 2 bases; unmatched bases: 8. From germline, CDR1 is SGHNT and CDR2 YYREEE (reference sequence). The CDR3 has 15 amino acids. Based on the CDR3 plus reference TRBV5-4 and TRBJ2-5, the full variable domain is ETGVTQSPTHLIKTRGQQVTLRCSSQSGHNTVSWYQQALGQGPQFIFQYYREEENGRGNFPPRFSGLQFPNYSSELNVNALELDDSALYLCASSPGTVHQETQYFGPGTRLLVL.

The chain recombines TRBV28 with TRBJ1-2; 7 bases are a match to TRBD1. The ends lost 8 bases at V and 5 bases at J; junction bases unmatched: 17. The length of the CDR3 is 16 residues. The germline gives CDR1 MDHEN, CDR2 SYDVKM. This CDR3 is CASHAPTGVGPYGYTF. For the CDR3, the DNA is TGTGCCAGCCACGCCCCAACAGGGGTGGGTCCTTATGGCTACACCTTC.

The chain combines TRBV30 with TRBJ2-3; 9 bases map to TRBD1. Germline assignment: CDR1 GTSNPN and CDR2 SVGIG (reference sequence). V shed 3 bases, J shed 11 bases, and the junction held 21 bases outside the gene matches. The CDR3 loop spans 17 amino acids. CDR3: CAWRLTGGAQIEDMQYF. DNA of the CDR3: TGTGCCTGGAGGTTGACAGGGGGTGCCCAAATCGAGGACATGCAGTATTTT.

This rearrangement joins TRBV28 to TRBJ1-3, with 7 nucleotides matching TRBD1. The CDR3 extends over 18 amino acids. Trimming took 2 bases from V and 1 from J; bases not matched to a gene: 11. CDR1 and CDR2 (germline): MDHEN, SYDVKM. CDR3 nucleotides: TGTGCCAGCAGTTTAATCTCCCGACAGGGAGAGTCTGGAAACACCATATATTTT. Protein sequence: CASSLISRQGESGNTIYF.